Listed below are T cell receptor beta chains from one sample, sequenced in a study of identical twins. TCRdb analysed the 5' RACE reads with MiXCR anew, one entry per CDR3 protein. The sample holds some 900,000 distinct CDR3 sequences; about 12% are singletons and the top ten take about 1.5%. These data also formed part of another study, on yellow fever vaccine responses in identical twins.

The sequenced sample was PBMCs. The source of these receptors is a woman between 18 and 29 years old in good health. Each CDR3 is given with its conserved first and last residue. D genes are given only for firm matches. Expanded clones get a size class; other rows say once, few or many, or leave the size out.

D gene	clone size	V gene	J gene	CDR3 protein	CDR3 DNA
.	.	TRBV18	TRBJ2-3	CASSPVAGAGFSTDTQYF	TGTGCCAGCTCACCAGTTGCCGGTGCGGGGTTCAGCACAGATACGCAGTATTTT
TRBD2	few	TRBV15	TRBJ2-1	CATSPPGLAGYNEQFF	TGTGCCACCAGCCCCCCGGGACTAGCGGGGTACAATGAGCAGTTCTTC
.	.	TRBV9	TRBJ2-1	CAPECRGPSYNEQFF	TGTGCCCCCGAATGTCGGGGCCCCAGCTACAATGAGCAGTTCTTC
.	.	TRBV2	TRBJ2-7	CASSEALNEQYF	TGTGCCAGCAGTGAAGCGCTCAACGAGCAGTACTTC
.	.	TRBV3-1	TRBJ2-1	CASSQAVSGEQFF	TGTGCCAGCAGCCAAGCCGTGAGTGGTGAGCAGTTCTTC
TRBD2	.	TRBV7-6	TRBJ2-3	CASSRPRGGTDTQYF	TGTGCCAGCAGCCGCCCCCGGGGGGGCACAGATACGCAGTATTTT
TRBD2	few	TRBV20-1	TRBJ2-1	CSANWEGGVNEQFF	TGCAGTGCTAACTGGGAGGGCGGTGTGAATGAGCAGTTCTTC
.	.	TRBV20-1	TRBJ2-1	CSASPLDEQFF	TGCAGTGCTAGTCCGCTTGATGAGCAGTTCTTC
.	few	TRBV5-1	TRBJ1-3	CASSQRTGGNTIYF	TGCGCCAGCAGCCAGCGGACGGGGGGAAACACCATATATTTT
TRBD1	few	TRBV4-1	TRBJ2-5	CASSQVIPTGQETQYF	TGCGCCAGCAGCCAAGTGATCCCGACAGGGCAAGAGACCCAGTACTTC
.	.	TRBV18	TRBJ2-5	CASSPPNSQETQYF	TGTGCCAGCTCACCCCCAAACTCACAAGAGACCCAGTACTTC
.	.	TRBV10-3	TRBJ2-5	CAISREYQETQYF	TGTGCCATCAGCCGCGAGTACCAAGAGACCCAGTACTTC
TRBD1	few	TRBV27	TRBJ2-1	CASSLSPQGNEQFF	TGTGCCAGCAGTTTATCTCCACAGGGGAATGAGCAGTTCTTC
.	many	TRBV5-1	TRBJ2-5	CASSFGRAEFETQYF	TGCGCCAGCAGCTTCGGACGGGCCGAGTTCGAGACCCAGTACTTC
.	.	TRBV29-1	TRBJ2-3	CSVEAVSDTQYF	TGCAGCGTTGAAGCAGTCTCAGATACGCAGTATTTT
TRBD1	few	TRBV7-9	TRBJ2-7	CASSTRTGLVHEQYF	TGTGCCAGCAGCACCCGGACAGGCCTCGTCCACGAGCAGTACTTC
.	few	TRBV6-1	TRBJ1-2	CASSLLTGNYGYTF	TGTGCCAGCAGCCTACTTACAGGGAACTATGGCTACACCTTC
TRBD2	.	TRBV2	TRBJ2-2	CASSELAGNPGELFF	TGTGCCAGCAGTGAGCTAGCGGGAAACCCCGGGGAGCTGTTTTTT
.	many	TRBV6-5	TRBJ2-1	CASSYSASSYNEQFF	TGTGCCAGCAGTTACTCGGCTAGCTCCTACAATGAGCAGTTCTTC
TRBD2	few	TRBV7-9	TRBJ2-2	CAIPAGGANTGELFF	TGTGCCATTCCTGCGGGGGGCGCGAACACCGGGGAGCTGTTTTTT
.	.	TRBV9	TRBJ2-1	CASSVDQREQFF	TGTGCCAGCAGCGTAGATCAGCGGGAGCAGTTCTTC